This T cell receptor (beta chain) was profiled in a study of blood T cell repertoires in COVID-19. Across the study: COVID-19 samples collected from the United States, Italy and Spain covered acute and convalescent phases. Sources were T cells, B-cell-depleted T cells, or PBMCs; the material itself was cDNA or gDNA.

Study processing details: The assay estimated nucleated cells by amplifying reference gene primers. Assay: immunoSEQ multiplex PCR; the TCRdb copy retains only in-frame clones and omits some. V and J calls and clone size follow that table, whereas D and trimming were derived from the DNA. The sample gives roughly 72,000 clones, about 80% of which show up once; 18% is in the top ten. CDR3 length: 13 residues. V was cut by 4 bases and J by 8 bases, with 12 bases left in between. From germline, CDR1 is SEHNR and CDR2 FQNEAQ (reference sequence). In this sample, this clone turned up once. This TCR came from a man between 70 and 80 years old who had recovered from COVID-19. Sequencing was performed on peripheral blood. This chain joins TRBV7-9 and TRBJ1-5; TRBD1 might be the D (5 bases). CDR3 nucleotides: TGTGCCAGCAGCTGGAGGGCGGGGGAGCCCCAGCATTTT. It is translated as CASSWRAGEPQHF.